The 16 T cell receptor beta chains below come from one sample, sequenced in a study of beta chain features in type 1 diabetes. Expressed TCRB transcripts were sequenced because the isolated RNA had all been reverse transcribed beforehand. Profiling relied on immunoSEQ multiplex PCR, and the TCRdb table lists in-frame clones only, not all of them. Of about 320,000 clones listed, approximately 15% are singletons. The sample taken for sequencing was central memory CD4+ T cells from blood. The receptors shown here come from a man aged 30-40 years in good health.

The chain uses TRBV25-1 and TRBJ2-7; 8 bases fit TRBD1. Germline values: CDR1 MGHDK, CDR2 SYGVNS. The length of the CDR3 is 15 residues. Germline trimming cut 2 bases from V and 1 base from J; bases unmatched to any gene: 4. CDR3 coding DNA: TGTGCCAGCAGTGAACCGGGACAGGTTTCCTACGAGCAGTACTTC. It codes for CASSEPGQVSYEQYF.

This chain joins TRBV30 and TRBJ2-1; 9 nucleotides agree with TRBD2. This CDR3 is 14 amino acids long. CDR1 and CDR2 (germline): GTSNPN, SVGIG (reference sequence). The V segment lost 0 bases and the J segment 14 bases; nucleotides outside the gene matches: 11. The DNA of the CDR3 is TGTGCCTGGAGTGTAGTTCGGCGGGAGGGCCGAGAGTTCTTC. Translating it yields CAWSVVRREGREFF.

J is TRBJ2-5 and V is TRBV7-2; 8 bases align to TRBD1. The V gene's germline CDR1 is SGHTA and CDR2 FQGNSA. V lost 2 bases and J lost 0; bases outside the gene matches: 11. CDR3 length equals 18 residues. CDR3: CASSLTGQGAPNQETQYF. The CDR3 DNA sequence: TGTGCCAGCAGCTTAACGGGCCAGGGGGCCCCCAACCAAGAGACCCAGTACTTC.

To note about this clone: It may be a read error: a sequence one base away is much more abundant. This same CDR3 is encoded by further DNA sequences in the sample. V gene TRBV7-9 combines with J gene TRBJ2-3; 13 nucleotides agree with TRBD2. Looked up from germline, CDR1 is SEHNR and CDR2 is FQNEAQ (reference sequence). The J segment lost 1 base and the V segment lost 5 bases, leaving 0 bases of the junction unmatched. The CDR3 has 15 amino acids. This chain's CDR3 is CASSGLAGGTDTQYF. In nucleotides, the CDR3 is TGTGCCAGCAGCGGACTAGCGGGAGGCACAGATACGCAGTATTTT.

CDR3 in DNA: TGTGCCAGCAGCTTAGCGCTGGGGGAGCCCCAGCATTTT. It codes for CASSLALGEPQHF. The rearrangement links TRBV7-9 to TRBJ1-5; tentatively, D is TRBD1 (5 bases). The V end lost 0 bases, the J end lost 8 bases, and 8 bases lay between the germline ends. The germline gives CDR1 SEHNR, CDR2 FQNEAQ (reference sequence). CDR3 size: 13 residues.

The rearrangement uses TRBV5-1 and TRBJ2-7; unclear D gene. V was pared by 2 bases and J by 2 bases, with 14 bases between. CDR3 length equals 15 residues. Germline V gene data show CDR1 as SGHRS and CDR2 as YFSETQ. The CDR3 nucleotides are TGCGCCAGCAGCTTAGGTGCGCAGGCGACCTACGAGCAGTACTTC. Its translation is CASSLGAQATYEQYF. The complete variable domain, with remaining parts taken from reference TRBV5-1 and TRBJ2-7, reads KAGVTQTPRYLIKTRGQQVTLSCSPISGHRSVSWYQQTPGQGLQFLFEYFSETQRNKGNFPGRFSGRQFSNSRSEMNVSTLELGDSALYLCASSLGAQATYEQYFGPGTRLTVT.

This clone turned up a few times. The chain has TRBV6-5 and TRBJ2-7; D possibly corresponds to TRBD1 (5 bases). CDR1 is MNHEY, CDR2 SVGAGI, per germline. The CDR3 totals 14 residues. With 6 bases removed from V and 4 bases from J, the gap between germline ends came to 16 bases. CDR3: CASRKTVLGYEQYF. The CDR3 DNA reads TGTGCCAGCAGAAAGACAGTGCTGGGGTACGAGCAGTACTTC.

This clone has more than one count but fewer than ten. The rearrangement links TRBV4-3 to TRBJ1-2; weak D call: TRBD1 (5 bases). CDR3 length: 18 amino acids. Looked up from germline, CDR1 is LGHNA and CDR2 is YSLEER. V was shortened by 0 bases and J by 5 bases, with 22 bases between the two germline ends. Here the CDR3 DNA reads TGCGCCAGCAGCCAAGATTGGGGCGGTTCCCCGAAGTTTTATGGCTACACCTTC. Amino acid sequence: CASSQDWGGSPKFYGYTF.

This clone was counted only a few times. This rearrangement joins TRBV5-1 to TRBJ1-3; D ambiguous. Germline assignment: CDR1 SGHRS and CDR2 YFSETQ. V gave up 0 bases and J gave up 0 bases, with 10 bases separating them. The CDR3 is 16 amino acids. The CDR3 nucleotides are TGCGCCAGCAGCTTGGGCGGCAGCAACTCTGGAAACACCATATATTTT. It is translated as CASSLGGSNSGNTIYF.

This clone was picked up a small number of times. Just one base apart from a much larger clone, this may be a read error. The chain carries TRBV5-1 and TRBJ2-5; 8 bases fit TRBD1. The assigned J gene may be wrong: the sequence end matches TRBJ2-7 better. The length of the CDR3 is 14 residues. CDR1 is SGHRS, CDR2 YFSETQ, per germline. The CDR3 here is CASSSGTGSYEQYF. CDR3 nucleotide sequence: TGCGCCAGCAGCTCGGGGACAGGATCCTACGAGCAGTACTTC.

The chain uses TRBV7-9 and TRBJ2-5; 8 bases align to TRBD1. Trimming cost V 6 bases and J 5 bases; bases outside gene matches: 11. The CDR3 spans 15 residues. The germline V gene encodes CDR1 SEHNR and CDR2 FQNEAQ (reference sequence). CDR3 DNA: TGTGCCAGCAGTAAAGCCAGGGGGCTGGCGGAGACCCAGTACTTC. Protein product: CASSKARGLAETQYF.

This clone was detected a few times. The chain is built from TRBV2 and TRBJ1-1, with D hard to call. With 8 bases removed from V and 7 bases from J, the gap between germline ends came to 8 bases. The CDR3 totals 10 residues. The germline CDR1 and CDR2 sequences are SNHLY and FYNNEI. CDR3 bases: TGTGCCAGCGGGGAGCTTGAAGCTTTCTTT. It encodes CASGELEAFF.

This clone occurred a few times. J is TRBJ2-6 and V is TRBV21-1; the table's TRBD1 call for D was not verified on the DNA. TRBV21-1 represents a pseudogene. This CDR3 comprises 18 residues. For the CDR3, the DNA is TGTGCCAGCAGCAAAGGGGACAGGGGTAGCTCTGGGGCCAACGTCCTGACTTTC. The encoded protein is CASSKGDRGSSGANVLTF.

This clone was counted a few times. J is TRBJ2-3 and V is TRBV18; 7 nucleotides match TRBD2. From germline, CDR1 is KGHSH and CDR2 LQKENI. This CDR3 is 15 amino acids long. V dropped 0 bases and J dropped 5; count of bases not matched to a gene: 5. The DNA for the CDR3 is TGTGCCAGCTCACCACCGCGGGAGAGGAGAGATACGCAGTATTTT. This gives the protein CASSPPRERRDTQYF.

The CDR3 region is CASSPRGSLGNTEAFF. CDR3 sequence (DNA): TGTGCCAGTAGTCCTCGGGGCAGCCTGGGGAACACTGAAGCTTTCTTT. The chain has TRBV19 and TRBJ1-1, with D possibly matching TRBD1 (5 bases). V lost 5 bases and J lost 1, with 17 bases in between. Germline V CDR1 and CDR2: LNHDA, SQIVND (reference sequence). The CDR3 sequence is 16 residues long.

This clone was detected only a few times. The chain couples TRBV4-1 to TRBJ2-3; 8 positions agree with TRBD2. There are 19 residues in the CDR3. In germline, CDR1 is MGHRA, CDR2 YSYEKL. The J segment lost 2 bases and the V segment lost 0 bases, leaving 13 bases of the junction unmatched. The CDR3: CASSQDQALAGSYTDTQYF. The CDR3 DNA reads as TGCGCCAGCAGCCAAGATCAGGCCCTAGCGGGTTCCTACACAGATACGCAGTATTTT.